A selection of T cell receptor beta chains follows, all from one sample in a study of cytomegalovirus exposure and HLA in healthy donors. TCRdb's copy holds only in-frame clones and misses some; the assay was immunoSEQ multiplex PCR. The sample lists about 60,000 clones, 70% to 80% occurring once. The material sequenced was PBMCs. Receptors originate from a woman between 35 and 50 years old in good health and CMV-seropositive. The CDR3 runs from the conserved cysteine through the conserved F or W. A D gene is named only where the DNA matches it firmly. Rows give clone size only sometimes, using once, few, many, or a class for an expanded clone.

v_gene	j_gene	d_gene	abundance	CDR3aa	CDR3nt
TRBV28	TRBJ1-4	TRBD1	once	CASSQQGVKEKLFF	TGTGCCAGCAGTCAACAGGGGGTGAAGGAAAAACTGTTTTTT
TRBV5-4	TRBJ2-2	TRBD2	.	CASSPPSGGPGELFF	TGTGCCAGCAGCCCGCCCTCGGGGGGACCCGGGGAGCTGTTTTTT
TRBV27	TRBJ1-1	TRBD1	few	CASRLQGRGDTEAFF	TGTGCCAGCAGATTACAGGGGCGGGGGGACACTGAAGCTTTCTTT
TRBV7-9	TRBJ2-1	TRBD1	.	CASYGTGYVNEQFF	TGTGCCAGTTATGGGACAGGATACGTCAATGAGCAGTTCTTC
TRBV6-5	TRBJ1-6	.	.	CASSYQVSSYNSPLHF	TGTGCCAGCAGTTACCAGGTCTCCTCCTATAATTCACCCCTCCACTTT
TRBV4-1	TRBJ2-2	TRBD1	.	CASSQEGQASNTGELFF	TGCGCCAGCAGCCAAGAGGGACAGGCGTCGAACACCGGGGAGCTGTTTTTT
TRBV7-3	TRBJ1-6	.	.	CASSSRGYDNSPLHF	TGTGCCAGCAGCTCTCGGGGGTACGATAATTCACCCCTCCACTTT
TRBV10-3	TRBJ2-3	TRBD2	.	CAISRGGNTDTQYF	TGTGCCATCAGCCGGGGGGGAAACACAGATACGCAGTATTTT
TRBV11-3	TRBJ1-1	TRBD1	.	CASSSGGWDTEAFF	TGTGCCAGCAGCTCAGGGGGTTGGGACACTGAAGCTTTCTTT
TRBV5-4	TRBJ2-5	.	.	CASSLGRQETQYF	TGTGCCAGCAGCTTGGGCAGGCAAGAGACCCAGTACTTC
TRBV19	TRBJ2-2	TRBD2	few	CASSMALAGGQYTGELFF	TGTGCCAGTAGTATGGCACTAGCGGGGGGCCAATACACCGGGGAGCTGTTTTTT
TRBV5-8	TRBJ2-3	TRBD2	.	CASSMGRARSTDTQYF	TGTGCCAGCAGCATGGGGAGGGCCCGTAGCACAGATACGCAGTATTTT
TRBV5-1	TRBJ1-2	TRBD1	once	CASSPRQGANYGYTF	TGCGCCAGCAGCCCCCGACAGGGAGCTAACTATGGCTACACCTTC
TRBV7-3	TRBJ1-2	.	.	CASSLQGTGYTF	TGTGCCAGCAGCTTACAGGGAACTGGCTACACCTTC
TRBV6-1	TRBJ2-1	.	.	CASRGAPYSYNEQFF	TGTGCCAGCAGGGGGGCACCTTACTCCTACAATGAGCAGTTCTTC
TRBV7-9	TRBJ2-5	.	.	CSSSLAPGEPRETQYF	TGTTCCAGCAGCTTAGCTCCAGGGGAACCCCGAGAGACCCAGTACTTC
TRBV29-1	TRBJ2-1	TRBD2	once	CSGAGGARYNEQFF	TGCAGCGGCGCGGGGGGGGCGCGATACAATGAGCAGTTCTTC
TRBV15	TRBJ1-4	.	.	CATSGQINEKLFF	TGTGCCACCAGCGGCCAGATTAATGAAAAACTGTTTTTT
TRBV7-9	TRBJ1-6	.	.	CASSAGLIYNSPLHF	TGTGCCAGCAGCGCGGGACTGATCTATAATTCACCCCTCCACTTT
TRBV5-6	TRBJ2-7	.	.	CASSSYYEQYF	TGTGCCAGCAGCTCCTATTACGAGCAGTACTTC
TRBV28	TRBJ2-2	TRBD2	.	CASGGGTGELFF	TGTGCCAGTGGGGGGGGAACTGGGGAGCTGTTTTTT